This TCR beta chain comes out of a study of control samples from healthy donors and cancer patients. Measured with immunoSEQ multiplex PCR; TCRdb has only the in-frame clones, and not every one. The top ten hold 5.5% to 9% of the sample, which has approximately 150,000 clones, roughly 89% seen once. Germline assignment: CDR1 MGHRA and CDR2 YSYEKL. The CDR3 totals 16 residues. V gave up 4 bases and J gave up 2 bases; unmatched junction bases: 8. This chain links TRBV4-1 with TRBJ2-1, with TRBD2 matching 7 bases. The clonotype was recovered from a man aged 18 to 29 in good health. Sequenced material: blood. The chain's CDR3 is CASSPGLVQAYNEQFF. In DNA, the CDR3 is TGCGCCAGCAGCCCTGGACTAGTTCAAGCCTACAATGAGCAGTTCTTC.